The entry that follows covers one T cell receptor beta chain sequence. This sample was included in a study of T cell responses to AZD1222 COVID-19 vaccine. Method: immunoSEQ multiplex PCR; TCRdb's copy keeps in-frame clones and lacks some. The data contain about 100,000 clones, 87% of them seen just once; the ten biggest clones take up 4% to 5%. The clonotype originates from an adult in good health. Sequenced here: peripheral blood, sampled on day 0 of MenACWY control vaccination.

The CDR3: CASSIDHRGGNQPQHF. The CDR3 bases are TGTGCCAGTAGTATAGATCATCGGGGCGGCAATCAGCCCCAGCATTTT. The chain recombines TRBV19 with TRBJ1-5; a weak D match, TRBD1 (5 bases). This CDR3 spans 16 amino acids. Per germline, CDR1 LNHDA and CDR2 SQIVND (reference sequence). V dropped 0 bases and J dropped 2 bases, with 11 bases sitting between them. Full variable domain (missing parts from reference TRBV19 and TRBJ1-5): DGGITQSPKYLFRKEGQNVTLSCEQNLNHDAMYWYRQDPGQGLRLIYYSQIVNDFQKGDIAEGYSVSREKKESFPLTVTSAQKNPTAFYLCASSIDHRGGNQPQHFGDGTRLSIL.